What follows are 17 T cell receptor beta chains derived from one specimen sequenced in a study of Ad26.COV2.S vaccination and SARS-CoV-2 variants. As for treatment: approximately 18 received Ad26.COV2.S at low or high dose, single or two shots; 5 received placebo; per-sample allocation not given. Sampling occurred on day 63 after the first vaccine or placebo injection. The protocol was immunoSEQ multiplex PCR, while the TCRdb copy is restricted to in-frame clones and leaves out a portion. The data contain approximately 400,000 clones, roughly 80% of them singletons. The input for sequencing was peripheral blood, taken in a trial of Ad26.COV2.S vaccine versus placebo. All receptors come from a person between 18 and 65 years old who received the Ad26.COV2.S COVID-19 vaccine or a placebo.

V usage is TRBV20-1 and J usage is TRBJ1-2, with D perhaps matching TRBD1 (6 bases). Between the trimmed V and J ends, which lost 3 bases and 3 bases, there was a span of 14 bases. The CDR3 consists of 14 residues. CDR1 is DFQATT, CDR2 SNEGSKA, per germline (reference sequence). The CDR3 protein is CSASLAGDDYGYTF. Here the CDR3 DNA reads TGCAGTGCTAGTTTGGCAGGGGATGACTATGGCTACACCTTC.

The genes are TRBV7-9 and TRBJ1-5; tentative D call: TRBD1 (6 bases). The CDR3 spans 14 residues. The germline CDR1 and CDR2 sequences are SEHNR and FQNEAQ (reference sequence). V dropped 4 bases and J dropped 4 bases, with 11 bases sitting between them. In nucleotides, the CDR3 is TGTGCCAGCAGCTCGGGACACTGGAATCAGCCCCAGCATTTT. Protein product: CASSSGHWNQPQHF.

The J gene is TRBJ2-2, the V gene TRBV25-1; no clear D gene. The CDR3 totals 14 residues. Germline V gives CDR1 MGHDK, CDR2 SYGVNS. V lost 5 bases and J 3 bases, leaving 10 bases between the germline ends. The CDR3 nucleotides are TGTGCCAGCAGTTCGGAGATTTACACCGGGGAGCTGTTTTTT. Translated, it gives CASSSEIYTGELFF.

In its sample, this clone was seen a few times. The chain has TRBV12-5 and TRBJ2-2; maybe TRBD1 (6 bases). Trimming removed 1 base at V and 4 bases at J, with 10 bases between. This CDR3 contains 15 residues. CDR1 is LGHNT, CDR2 FRNRAP, per germline. CDR3 in amino acids: CASGLAGAGTGELFF. The CDR3 bases are TGTGCTAGTGGTTTGGCAGGGGCGGGCACCGGGGAGCTGTTTTTT.

The rearrangement links TRBV12-3 or TRBV12-4 to TRBJ2-1; 7 positions agree with TRBD1. J was trimmed by 3 bases and V by 7 bases; bases with no gene match: 0. This CDR3 has 12 amino acids. CDR3 DNA: TGTGCCAGCACAGGGGGCTACAATGAGCAGTTCTTC. It encodes CASTGGYNEQFF.

The rearrangement uses TRBV12-5 and TRBJ2-1, with D hard to call. The CDR3 is 16 amino acids. V lost 1 base to trimming and J lost 4 bases, with 14 bases between them. Per germline, CDR1 LGHNT and CDR2 FRNRAP. DNA for the CDR3: TGTGCTAGTGGTTTGGACATTACAGTTGCGTACAATGAGCAGTTCTTC. Its protein product is CASGLDITVAYNEQFF.

This chain links TRBV6-5 with TRBJ1-1, with D unclear. Trimming removed 7 bases from V and 3 bases from J, with 15 bases in between. The CDR3 covers 14 residues. Per the germline V gene, CDR1 is MNHEY and CDR2 is SVGAGI. The CDR3 sequence: CASTQWVADTEAFF. The CDR3 coding sequence is TGTGCCAGCACCCAGTGGGTTGCGGACACTGAAGCTTTCTTT.

This chain links TRBV4-1 with TRBJ1-4; D remains ambiguous. Germline V gene sequence: CDR1 MGHRA, CDR2 YSYEKL. The ends were cut back, 1 base at V and 5 bases at J, with 11 bases in the middle. The CDR3 consists of 15 residues. CDR3 DNA: TGCGCCAGCAGCCAAGGAGGCGGTGGAAATGAAAAACTGTTTTTT. Protein product: CASSQGGGGNEKLFF.

This clone was seen only once. This chain uses TRBV11-2 with TRBJ1-1; 9 nucleotides align to TRBD1. The V gene end was trimmed by 4 bases and the J gene end by 0 bases; junction bases not matched to a gene: 6. CDR1 and CDR2 (germline): SGHAT, FQNNGV. This CDR3 has 16 residues. The DNA of the CDR3 is TGTGCCAGCAGCTCTAACAGGGGGCGGATGAACACTGAAGCTTTCTTT. This encodes CASSSNRGRMNTEAFF. The full variable domain, in which reference TRBV11-2 and TRBJ1-1 provide the parts outside the CDR3, is EAGVAQSPRYKIIEKRQSVAFWCNPISGHATLYWYQQILGQGPKLLIQFQNNGVVDDSQLPKDRFSAERLKGVDSTLKIQPAKLEDSAVYLCASSSNRGRMNTEAFFGQGTRLTVV.

In regard to this clone: Other nucleotide sequences in the sample specify the same CDR3. This chain links TRBV6-5 with TRBJ2-7; possible D gene TRBD2, 6 bases. The germline gives CDR1 MNHEY, CDR2 SVGAGI. The CDR3 sequence is 12 residues long. V lost 2 bases and J 4 bases, leaving 6 bases between the germline ends. The CDR3, as DNA: TGTGCCAGCAGTTACCGGGGGTACGAGCAGTACTTC. Protein sequence: CASSYRGYEQYF.

The chain couples TRBV5-1 to TRBJ2-3; D ambiguous. The CDR3 extends over 13 amino acids. Germline V lookup: CDR1 SGHRS, CDR2 YFSETQ. V was cut by 7 bases and J by 3 bases, with 12 bases left in between. The CDR3 region is CASAPTYTDTQYF. In DNA form, the CDR3 reads TGCGCCAGCGCCCCGACTTATACAGATACGCAGTATTTT.

The V and J genes are TRBV5-4 and TRBJ1-1; no firm D call. The germline V gene has CDR1 SGHNT and CDR2 YYREEE (reference sequence). This CDR3 is built from 14 residues. V shed 3 bases and J shed 1 base, with 10 bases lying between them. This chain's CDR3 is CASSSIDANTEAFF. For the CDR3, the DNA is TGTGCCAGCAGCTCGATCGACGCGAACACTGAAGCTTTCTTT.

This chain uses TRBV19 with TRBJ2-1; 7 bases line up with TRBD2. The length of the CDR3 is 16 residues. Germline CDR1 reads LNHDA; CDR2 reads SQIVND (reference sequence). Trimming took 1 base from V and 6 from J; bases not matched to a gene: 9. CDR3 amino acids: CASSIGRRELINEQFF. The CDR3 nucleotides are TGTGCCAGTAGTATAGGTCGGCGGGAGTTAATCAATGAGCAGTTCTTC.

This clone was seen a handful of times. The chain employs TRBV7-2 and TRBJ2-7, with D perhaps TRBD2 (5 bases). CDR3 length equals 14 residues. CDR1 SGHTA and CDR2 FQGNSA come from the germline V gene. Trimming pared 2 bases from V and 1 base from J, leaving 9 bases between. The CDR3 sequence: CASSLSGVSYEQYF. CDR3 DNA sequence: TGTGCCAGCAGCTTATCCGGGGTTTCCTACGAGCAGTACTTC.

The chain combines TRBV7-9 with TRBJ2-3; D possibly corresponds to TRBD2 (5 bases). CDR3 length equals 17 residues. Per the germline V gene, CDR1 is SEHNR and CDR2 is FQNEAQ (reference sequence). V was clipped by 1 base and J by 6 bases, with 20 bases between them. In DNA form, the CDR3 reads TGTGCCAGCAGCTTAGTGGGATTTGGGCTAGCCGTCGATACGCAGTATTTT. Protein product: CASSLVGFGLAVDTQYF.

This chain joins TRBV7-9 and TRBJ1-4; perhaps TRBD1 as D (5 bases). Germline values: CDR1 SEHNR, CDR2 FQNEAQ (reference sequence). CDR3 length: 13 amino acids. V lost 10 bases, J lost 3 bases, and 12 bases lay in between. The CDR3 nucleotides read TGTGCCACCCGAGGGGCAGCTAATGAAAAACTGTTTTTT. This codes for CATRGAANEKLFF.

This clone was counted between two and nine times. V is TRBV13 and J is TRBJ1-6; TRBD1 is a possible D gene (5 bases). This CDR3 is built from 14 residues. Trimming left V 5 bases short and J 14 bases short, with 19 bases between. Per the germline V gene, CDR1 is PRHDT and CDR2 is FYEKMQ (reference sequence). The CDR3 nucleotides are TGTGCCAGCAGCCGACAGTCTCGCCCGTCGACCCTCCACTTT. Protein sequence: CASSRQSRPSTLHF.